The clone carrying this T cell receptor beta chain was detected only a few times. This entry comes from a study of control samples from healthy donors and cancer patients. The protocol was immunoSEQ multiplex PCR, while the TCRdb copy is restricted to in-frame clones and leaves out a portion. Seen here are 130,000 to 150,000 clones, around 94% observed once, and the top ten hold 11% to 15%. The sample taken for sequencing was PBMCs. The receptor was derived from a man in his sixties with colorectal cancer.

For the CDR3, the DNA is TGTGCCAGCAGCTCGGACGGGGGAGACTACGAGCAGTACTTC. It encodes CASSSDGGDYEQYF. The gene calls are TRBV6-4 and TRBJ2-7; tentative D call: TRBD2 (6 bases). V was pared by 6 bases and J by 3 bases, with 15 bases between. The CDR3 extends over 14 amino acids. Germline CDR1 reads MRHNA; CDR2 reads SNTAGT.